This T cell receptor (beta chain) was captured in a study of response to subunit inactivated influenza vaccine. Findings and limits, study-wide: The authors suggested that few new T cells are recruited per seasonal influenza vaccination.

This CDR3 region has 15 residues. V was pared by 5 bases and J by 1 base, with 14 bases between. Germline values: CDR1 MNHEY, CDR2 SVGAGI. With regard to this clonotype: What it recognizes is unknown.

TCRdb re-analysed the RT-PCR reads in MiXCR, keeping a single row per CDR3 protein. The sample yields 540,000 or so distinct CDR3 sequences, over 10% seen once. The chain carries TRBV6-5 and TRBJ1-1, with D unclear. The sample was PBMCs from blood, taken about 6 weeks after vaccination. The TCR was taken from a middle-aged man who received an inactivated influenza vaccine. The CDR3 DNA sequence: TGTGCCAGCAGTAACGGTCCTCCACCGAACACTGAAGCTTTCTTT. Protein: CASSNGPPPNTEAFF.